The clone carrying this TCR beta chain was found once. The data derive from a study of blood T cell repertoires in COVID-19. Trimming at V came to 6 bases and at J to 7 bases, leaving 10 bases not matched to a gene. This CDR3 has 16 residues. Germline V lookup: CDR1 MNHEY, CDR2 SMNVEV (reference sequence). Measured with immunoSEQ multiplex PCR; TCRdb has only the in-frame clones, and not every one. The sample contains some 38,000 clones, roughly nine tenths of which appear only once. Sequencing input: peripheral blood. The genes are TRBV27 and TRBJ1-6, with 9 bases matching TRBD1. This sequence originates from a man aged 50 to 60 with active COVID-19. CDR3 nucleotides: TGTGCCAGCAGGACTGACACAGGGGGCCCAAATTCACCCCTCCACTTT. It yields the protein CASRTDTGGPNSPLHF.